These T cell receptor beta chains were read from a single sample in a study of T cell responses to AZD1222 COVID-19 vaccine. Profiling relied on immunoSEQ multiplex PCR, and the TCRdb table lists in-frame clones only, not all of them. Among around 130,000 clones listed, approximately 85% were seen once. Sequencing used peripheral blood, obtained on day 0 of AZD1222 vaccination. The receptor set was obtained from an adult in good health. Each CDR3 is given with its conserved first and last residue. D genes are given only for firm matches. The listing skips clone size in some rows; elsewhere it reads once, few, many or a size class.

D gene: -
J gene: TRBJ2-3
V gene: TRBV6-6
clone size: once
CDR3 DNA: TGTGCCAGCAGTTACTCGATAGACCCATGGGGAGATACGCAGTATTTT
CDR3 protein: CASSYSIDPWGDTQYF

D gene: -
J gene: TRBJ1-5
V gene: TRBV2
clone size: -
CDR3 DNA: TGTGCCAGCAGTGAACAGGGTGATAGCAATCAGCCCCAGCATTTT
CDR3 protein: CASSEQGDSNQPQHF

D gene: -
J gene: TRBJ1-3
V gene: TRBV11-2
clone size: many
CDR3 DNA: TGTGCCAGCAGCACAGGCGGCCAGGGTTCGGGAAACACCATATATTTT
CDR3 protein: CASSTGGQGSGNTIYF

D gene: TRBD2
J gene: TRBJ2-7
V gene: TRBV5-6
clone size: -
CDR3 DNA: TGTGCCAGCAGCAGGGCTCATGGGACTAGCGGGCCCTACGAGCAGTACTTC
CDR3 protein: CASSRAHGTSGPYEQYF

D gene: TRBD2
J gene: TRBJ2-7
V gene: TRBV24-1
clone size: -
CDR3 DNA: TGTGCCACCAGTGATAGGAGTTCGGGGGGCTACGAGCAGTACTTC
CDR3 protein: CATSDRSSGGYEQYF

D gene: -
J gene: TRBJ1-1
V gene: TRBV18
clone size: -
CDR3 DNA: TGTGCCAGCTCCCCGGGGTTGGCGGTGAACACTGAAGCTTTCTTT
CDR3 protein: CASSPGLAVNTEAFF

D gene: -
J gene: TRBJ1-3
V gene: TRBV25-1
clone size: -
CDR3 DNA: TGTGCCAGCAGTGATTGGGCAGGGTCTGGAAACACCATATATTTT
CDR3 protein: CASSDWAGSGNTIYF

D gene: -
J gene: TRBJ2-2
V gene: TRBV24-1
clone size: -
CDR3 DNA: TGTGCCACCAGTGAAGGGGGGAGGACCGGGGAGCTGTTTTTT
CDR3 protein: CATSEGGRTGELFF

D gene: -
J gene: TRBJ2-3
V gene: TRBV15
clone size: -
CDR3 DNA: TGTGCCACCAGCAGAGATCACGGCCGACCAGATACGCAGTATTTT
CDR3 protein: CATSRDHGRPDTQYF

D gene: -
J gene: TRBJ1-1
V gene: TRBV28
clone size: -
CDR3 DNA: TGTGCCAGCAGCTCCTCCGGGGTAGACAGCACTGAAGCTTTCTTT
CDR3 protein: CASSSSGVDSTEAFF

D gene: -
J gene: TRBJ1-5
V gene: TRBV19
clone size: -
CDR3 DNA: TGTGCCTCGTCCGAGCAGGGGAATCAGCCCCAGCATTTT
CDR3 protein: CASSEQGNQPQHF

D gene: TRBD1
J gene: TRBJ2-3
V gene: TRBV19
clone size: -
CDR3 DNA: TGTGCCAGTAGGTCGACAGGGTACTACACAGATACGCAGTATTTT
CDR3 protein: CASRSTGYYTDTQYF

D gene: -
J gene: TRBJ2-5
V gene: TRBV12-3/TRBV12-4
clone size: -
CDR3 DNA: TGTGCCAGCAGTTTAGTAGAGACCCAGTACTTC
CDR3 protein: CASSLVETQYF

D gene: TRBD2
J gene: TRBJ2-2
V gene: TRBV19
clone size: -
CDR3 DNA: TGTGCCAGTACCTTTCAAGGGTGGCTAGCGGGGGTCCCGAACACCGGGGAGCTGTTTTTT
CDR3 protein: CASTFQGWLAGVPNTGELFF

D gene: TRBD1
J gene: TRBJ2-7
V gene: TRBV7-8
clone size: once
CDR3 DNA: TGTGCCAGCTCTCTCCGTCGGGACAGGGGGGCCTACGAGCAGTACTTC
CDR3 protein: CASSLRRDRGAYEQYF

D gene: -
J gene: TRBJ1-4
V gene: TRBV5-6
clone size: -
CDR3 DNA: TGTGCCAGCAGCTTGAAAGGGGCAACTAATGAAAAACTGTTTTTT
CDR3 protein: CASSLKGATNEKLFF

D gene: -
J gene: TRBJ1-1
V gene: TRBV18
clone size: -
CDR3 DNA: TGTGCCAGCTCACCAGGTGGGGCGAACACTGAAGCTTTCTTT
CDR3 protein: CASSPGGANTEAFF